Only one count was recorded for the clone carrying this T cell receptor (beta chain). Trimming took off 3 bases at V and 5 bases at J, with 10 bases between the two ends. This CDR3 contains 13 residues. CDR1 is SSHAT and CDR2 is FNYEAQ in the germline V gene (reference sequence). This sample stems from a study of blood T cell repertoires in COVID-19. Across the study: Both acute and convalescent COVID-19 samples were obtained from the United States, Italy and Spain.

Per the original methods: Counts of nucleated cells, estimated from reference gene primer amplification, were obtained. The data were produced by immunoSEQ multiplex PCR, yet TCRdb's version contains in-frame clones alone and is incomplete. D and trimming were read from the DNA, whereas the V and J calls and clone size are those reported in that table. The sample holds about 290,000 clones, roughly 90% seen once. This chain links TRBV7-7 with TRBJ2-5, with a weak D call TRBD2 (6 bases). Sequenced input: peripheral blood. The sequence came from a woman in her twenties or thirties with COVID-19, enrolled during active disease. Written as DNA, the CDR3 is TGTGCCAGCAGCTTGTGGGGGGAGGAGACCCAGTACTTC. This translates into CASSLWGEETQYF. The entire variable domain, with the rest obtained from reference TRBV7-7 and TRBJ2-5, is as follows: GAGVSQSPRYKVTKRGQDVTLRCDPISSHATLYWYQQALGQGPEFLTYFNYEAQPDKSGLPSDRFSAERPEGSISTLTIQRTEQRDSAMYRCASSLWGEETQYFGPGTRLLVL.